The 4 T cell receptor beta chains below all came from one sample that was sequenced in a study of response to subunit inactivated influenza vaccine. TCRdb ran MiXCR on the RT-PCR reads and lists one entry per CDR3 protein. Altogether 650,000 to 800,000 distinct CDR3 sequences are present, roughly 14% being singletons, with the ten largest covering around 7%. The specimen comprised PBMCs from blood, sampled 14 days before vaccination. The origin of the receptors is a man between 45 and 60 years old who received an inactivated influenza vaccine.

This clonotype was recorded a few times. This chain uses TRBV5-1 with TRBJ2-2; TRBD1 agrees at 7 bases. CDR1 is SGHRS, CDR2 YFSETQ, per germline. The V and J ends lost 0 bases and 2 bases, in that order; junction bases with no gene match: 4. This CDR3 spans 16 amino acids. CDR3 amino acids: CASSLETGTNTGELFF. The CDR3 DNA sequence: TGCGCCAGCAGCTTGGAGACAGGGACCAACACCGGGGAGCTGTTTTTT.

The chain combines TRBV20-1 with TRBJ2-7; D possibly corresponds to TRBD2 (5 bases). V gave up 0 bases and J gave up 3 bases, with 15 bases separating them. The CDR3 has 15 residues. The germline V gene encodes CDR1 DFQATT and CDR2 SNEGSKA (reference sequence). The chain's CDR3 is CSARDRFGLDYEQYF. The CDR3 nucleotides read TGCAGTGCTAGAGATCGGTTTGGACTCGACTACGAGCAGTACTTC.

The chain carries TRBV20-1 and TRBJ2-1; possible D gene TRBD2, 6 bases. Trimming removed 0 bases at V and 4 bases at J, with 16 bases between. The CDR3 runs to 16 residues. Looked up from germline, CDR1 is DFQATT and CDR2 is SNEGSKA (reference sequence). CDR3 DNA: TGCAGTGCTAGAGATGTCGCGGCTAGCGAGTACAATGAGCAGTTCTTC. Translating it yields CSARDVAASEYNEQFF.

This clonotype came up a few times. The chain is built from TRBV20-1 and TRBJ1-5; D not certain. This CDR3 is built from 14 residues. Germline V lookup: CDR1 DFQATT, CDR2 SNEGSKA (reference sequence). V lost 4 bases and J lost 11, with 21 bases in between. CDR3 in DNA: TGCAGTGCTACCAAGGAAGGCAGCCTTACGTCCCAGCATTTT. This sequence encodes CSATKEGSLTSQHF.